The 3 T cell receptor beta chains reported below all come from one sample, sequenced in a study of cytomegalovirus exposure and HLA in healthy donors. The assay was immunoSEQ multiplex PCR, and TCRdb's table has in-frame clones only and misses some. The data contain 110,000 or so clones, about 85% of them seen just once; the ten biggest clones take up about 2.9%. Sequencing was performed on PBMCs. The source of these receptors is a woman under 30 in good health and CMV-seronegative.

The chain is built from TRBV7-9 and TRBJ2-7, with D perhaps TRBD2 (6 bases). Germline V CDR1 and CDR2: SEHNR, FQNEAQ (reference sequence). V shed 5 bases and J shed 3 bases, with 14 bases lying between them. The CDR3 is 14 amino acids. The CDR3 bases are TGTGCCAGCAGCCCCGGGAGCCCCCACTACGAGCAGTACTTC. Its translation: CASSPGSPHYEQYF.

This chain links TRBV6-1 with TRBJ2-7; D is uncertain. The germline CDR1 and CDR2 sequences are MNHNS and SASEGT. V was pared by 5 bases and J by 8 bases, with 16 bases between. There are 13 residues in the CDR3. The CDR3 region is CASSRAGVSQQYF. Written as DNA, the CDR3 is TGTGCCAGCAGTCGAGCAGGCGTTTCCCAGCAGTACTTC.

The chain has TRBV4-2 and TRBJ2-1, with TRBD2 matching 8 bases. Trimming at V came to 0 bases and at J to 0 bases, leaving 7 bases not matched to a gene. Germline V gene lookup returns CDR1 LGHNA and CDR2 YNFKEQ. The CDR3 loop spans 18 amino acids. CDR3 in DNA: TGTGCCAGCAGCCAAGATTCCCTAGCGGGTGTCTCCTACAATGAGCAGTTCTTC. It specifies CASSQDSLAGVSYNEQFF.